This passage covers 21 T cell receptor beta chains from one sample sequenced in a study of blood T cell repertoires in COVID-19 (TCRdb year 2020). The method was the immunoSEQ multiplex PCR assay. TCRdb limited this immuneACCESS table to in-frame rearrangements with V and J called. A share of clones is missing; checked studies link under half to unresolved V genes, and the rest is unexplained. The sample table contains some 200,000 clones; only one count was recorded for around 83% of them. The top ten hold approximately 2.6% of the sample. The sequencing input was peripheral blood. The source of these receptors is a man aged 50 or older who had recovered from COVID-19.

V gene TRBV28 combines with J gene TRBJ1-2; TRBD1 aligns across 8 bases. CDR1 MDHEN and CDR2 SYDVKM come from the germline V gene. V shed 1 base, J shed 1 base, and the junction held 2 bases outside the gene matches. The CDR3 is 15 amino acids. CDR3 amino acids: CASSLLDRDNYGYTF. The CDR3 nucleotides are TGTGCCAGCAGTTTATTGGACAGGGATAACTATGGCTACACCTTC.

This chain links TRBV28 with TRBJ1-1; 9 bases are a match to TRBD1. The CDR3 runs to 14 residues. Germline V gene data show CDR1 as MDHEN and CDR2 as SYDVKM. The V gene end was trimmed by 6 bases and the J gene end by 6 bases; junction bases not matched to a gene: 8. The CDR3 bases are TGTGCCAGCAGCAGGGACAGGGTTTCGTCTGAAGCTTTCTTT. Residues: CASSRDRVSSEAFF.

The rearrangement links TRBV10-2 to TRBJ2-5; D perhaps matches TRBD1 (5 bases). Germline CDR1 reads WSHSY; CDR2 reads SAAADI. V was cut by 5 bases and J by 5 bases, with 18 bases left in between. The CDR3 has 15 amino acids. DNA of the CDR3: TGCGCCAGCAGTAAGACCGACGCCAGGGTTGAGACCCAGTACTTC. Translation gives CASSKTDARVETQYF.

The chain combines TRBV30 with TRBJ2-2; TRBD1 is a possible D gene (6 bases). This CDR3 comprises 15 residues. Germline V gene sequence: CDR1 GTSNPN, CDR2 SVGIG (reference sequence). Trimming cost V 3 bases and J 5 bases, with 16 bases left between them. CDR3 residues: CAWRSSRGDTGELFF. The CDR3 nucleotides read TGTGCCTGGAGATCATCCAGGGGCGATACCGGGGAGCTGTTTTTT.

The chain combines TRBV28 with TRBJ2-7; D is perhaps TRBD2 (8 bases). The CDR3 is 19 amino acids. The V end was cut by 6 bases, the J end by 3 bases, with 30 bases between. CDR1 is MDHEN and CDR2 is SYDVKM in the germline V gene. CDR3 DNA: TGTGCCAGCAGCCGACAGGGACTAGGACCCCACCTTGCCCACTACGAGCAGTACTTC. Its protein is CASSRQGLGPHLAHYEQYF. Using reference TRBV28 and TRBJ2-7 for the parts outside the CDR3, the full variable domain is DVKVTQSSRYLVKRTGEKVFLECVQDMDHENMFWYRQDPGLGLRLIYFSYDVKMKEKGDIPEGYSVSREKKERFSLILESASTNQTSMYLCASSRQGLGPHLAHYEQYFGPGTRLTVT.

The V gene is TRBV6-6, the J gene TRBJ2-7; 13 bases fit TRBD2. The CDR3 length is 14 residues. Looked up from germline, CDR1 is MNHNY and CDR2 is SVGAGI (reference sequence). Losses at the gene ends were 4 bases for V and 5 bases for J; bases not matched to a gene: 2. The CDR3 DNA reads as TGTGCCAGCAGTTCACTAGCGGGAGGGAACGAGCAGTACTTC. This translates into CASSSLAGGNEQYF.

The chain's CDR3 is CSVEGQGTFYGYTF. The CDR3 DNA is TGCAGCGTTGAAGGACAGGGGACCTTCTATGGCTACACCTTC. The rearrangement joins TRBV29-1 to TRBJ1-2, with 8 positions matching TRBD1. The V and J ends lost 1 base and 4 bases, in that order; junction bases with no gene match: 5. CDR3 size: 14 residues. Germline-derived CDR1 and CDR2 are SQVTM and ANQGSEA. Based on the CDR3 plus reference TRBV29-1 and TRBJ1-2, the full variable domain is SAVISQKPSRDICQRGTSLTIQCQVDSQVTMMFWYRQQPGQSLTLIATANQGSEATYESGFVIDKFPISRPNLTFSTLTVSNMSPEDSSIYLCSVEGQGTFYGYTFGSGTRLTVV.

The chain couples TRBV11-2 to TRBJ2-3; weak D call: TRBD1 (5 bases). Germline V lookup: CDR1 SGHAT, CDR2 FQNNGV. Trimming cost V 1 base and J 0 bases, with 11 bases left between them. The CDR3 has 16 residues. The CDR3 sequence: CASSLVNGHSTDTQYF. CDR3 nucleotides: TGTGCCAGCAGCTTAGTTAACGGACATAGCACAGATACGCAGTATTTT.

The chain is built from TRBV5-1 and TRBJ2-5; no definite D call. V shed 0 bases and J shed 0 bases, with 9 bases lying between them. This CDR3 has 15 amino acids. Germline V gives CDR1 SGHRS, CDR2 YFSETQ. This CDR3 is CASSLALVHQETQYF. The CDR3, as DNA: TGCGCCAGCAGCTTGGCCCTAGTACACCAAGAGACCCAGTACTTC.

In regard to this clone: Other DNA sequences in the sample encode the same CDR3. The V and J genes are TRBV18 and TRBJ2-5; 7 positions agree with TRBD1. The CDR3 has 13 residues. Germline CDR1 is KGHSH and CDR2 is LQKENI. Trimming took 4 bases from V and 2 from J; bases not matched to a gene: 1. CDR3: CASSQGQQETQYF. DNA for the CDR3: TGTGCCAGCTCACAGGGACAGCAAGAGACCCAGTACTTC.

J is TRBJ2-1 and V is TRBV18; D possibly corresponds to TRBD2 (5 bases). There are 15 residues in the CDR3. The germline V and J ends were trimmed by 6 bases and 0 bases, with 12 bases remaining between them. Germline V gene data show CDR1 as KGHSH and CDR2 as LQKENI. The CDR3 spells CASSTGGSSYNEQFF. The DNA for the CDR3 is TGTGCCAGCTCCACGGGTGGGAGCTCCTACAATGAGCAGTTCTTC.

This clone appeared once. The CDR3 nucleotides read TGTGCCAGCAGAAGTTCGCTACTTAGCACAGATACGCAGTATTTT. Translated: CASRSSLLSTDTQYF. V gene TRBV27 combines with J gene TRBJ2-3; D gene uncertain. The CDR3 sequence is 15 residues long. V dropped 6 bases and J dropped 0 bases, with 13 bases sitting between them. Germline CDR1 is MNHEY and CDR2 is SMNVEV (reference sequence).

This clone was found a few times. The chain recombines TRBV2 with TRBJ2-1; 9 nucleotides agree with TRBD2. CDR3 size: 16 residues. Looked up from germline, CDR1 is SNHLY and CDR2 is FYNNEI. With 6 bases clipped from V and 3 bases from J, the junction kept 9 bases outside the gene matches. CDR3 DNA sequence: TGTGCCAGCAGGTTACCGACTAGCGGACACTACAATGAGCAGTTCTTC. The encoded protein is CASRLPTSGHYNEQFF.

A note on this clone: The same CDR3 also results from other DNA sequences found in this sample. This chain connects TRBV28 to TRBJ2-7, with a possible D match to TRBD2 (6 bases). The CDR3 loop spans 12 amino acids. Germline CDR1 reads MDHEN; CDR2 reads SYDVKM. V lost 6 bases and J 4 bases, leaving 10 bases between the germline ends. CDR3 DNA: TGTGCCAGCAGGCGCGGGGCTTACGAGCAGTACTTC. This encodes CASRRGAYEQYF.

The chain has TRBV10-3 and TRBJ1-4, with D maybe TRBD1 (6 bases). CDR1 and CDR2 from the germline V gene are ENHRY and SYGVKD. V lost 4 bases to trimming and J lost 6 bases, with 12 bases between them. This CDR3 has 14 residues. CDR3 DNA sequence: TGTGCCATCAGTGCGACAGGTGGTCATGAAAAACTGTTTTTT. Protein product: CAISATGGHEKLFF.

The gene calls are TRBV5-8 and TRBJ1-6; D might be TRBD1 (5 bases). From germline, CDR1 is SGHTS and CDR2 YDEGEE. V shed 1 base and J shed 7 bases, with 15 bases lying between them. The length of the CDR3 is 16 residues. The CDR3 DNA reads TGTGCCAGCAGCTTGTGGGTTAGCGGGGCCAATTCACCCCTCCACTTT. Amino acid sequence: CASSLWVSGANSPLHF. Based on the CDR3 plus reference TRBV5-8 and TRBJ1-6, the full variable domain is EAGVTQSPTHLIKTRGQQATLRCSPISGHTSVYWYQQALGLGLQFLLWYDEGEERNRGNFPPRFSGRQFPNYSSELNVNALELEDSALYLCASSLWVSGANSPLHFGNGTRLTVT.

The chain uses TRBV5-1 and TRBJ2-3; TRBD2 matches at 9 bases. CDR3 length equals 16 residues. The junction had 6 bases not matched to a gene; V was cut back by 4 bases and J by 0 bases. Germline V gene lookup returns CDR1 SGHRS and CDR2 YFSETQ. The CDR3, as DNA: TGCGCCAGCAGCACACTAGCGGGTCGGAGCACAGATACGCAGTATTTT. Encoded protein: CASSTLAGRSTDTQYF.

In this sample, this clone turned up a few times. DNA for the CDR3: TGTGCCAGCAGTGAATCGGCAGGGTTATGGGGCTATGGCTACACCTTC. Translating it yields CASSESAGLWGYGYTF. The genes are TRBV6-1 and TRBJ1-2; possibly TRBD1 for D (5 bases). With 2 bases removed from V and 4 bases from J, the gap between germline ends came to 17 bases. This CDR3 has 16 residues. Germline V gene lookup returns CDR1 MNHNS and CDR2 SASEGT.

This clone was counted between two and nine times. The rearrangement uses TRBV6-1 and TRBJ1-1; 7 bases match TRBD1. In germline, CDR1 is MNHNS, CDR2 SASEGT. The CDR3 loop spans 13 amino acids. The J segment lost 10 bases and the V segment lost 3 bases, leaving 8 bases of the junction unmatched. CDR3 sequence: CASSDWDSLIAFF. As DNA, the CDR3 is TGTGCCAGCAGTGATTGGGACAGCCTCATAGCTTTCTTT.

The chain couples TRBV19 to TRBJ2-4; possibly TRBD1 for D (6 bases). The CDR3 extends over 13 amino acids. Germline V gene data show CDR1 as LNHDA and CDR2 as SQIVND (reference sequence). Deletions cut 4 bases from V and 6 bases from J, with 10 bases between. The CDR3 bases are TGTGCCAGTAGTAGCCGGGACATAAACATTCAGTACTTC. It encodes CASSSRDINIQYF.

The count of this clone is one. The chain couples TRBV6-5 to TRBJ1-3; 8 bases line up with TRBD1. This CDR3 contains 13 residues. Trimming removed 7 bases from V and 8 bases from J; junction bases left unmatched: 7. Germline loops: CDR1 MNHEY, CDR2 SVGAGI. As DNA, the CDR3 is TGTGCCAGCACCCTGGACAGGGCCCACACCATATATTTT. Translation: CASTLDRAHTIYF.